This note documents a single TCR beta chain sequence. The antigen remains unidentified. After removal of 3 bases from V and 10 bases from J, the junction contained 7 bases not matched to a gene. This CDR3 has 12 residues. CDR1 GTSNPN and CDR2 SVGIG come from the germline V gene (reference sequence). This record belongs to a study of cytomegalovirus exposure and HLA in healthy donors. The wider study: Drawn from HLA-typed donors, some 80 million unique TCRs were held in an early data release. Whole-study findings and limits: In most subjects, TCR beta sequences reportedly gave accurate predictions of HLA-A and HLA-B alleles. Further analysis, carried out later, found HLA-associated TCR beta chains more clonally expanded than equally common other chains.

At collection, donors were nominally healthy, but unrecorded immune exposures were probable. A multiplex PCR was run with 60 Vbeta primers and 13 Jbeta primers. Data came from immunoSEQ multiplex PCR; TCRdb stores just in-frame clones and leaves some out. The repertoire holds under 150,000 clones, with approximately 80% as singletons. The sequence was obtained from a middle-aged woman in good health and CMV-seropositive. The sample consisted of PBMCs. This chain joins TRBV30 and TRBJ1-1; 8 bases agree with TRBD1. CDR3 residues: CAWSGQGLVAFF. The CDR3 DNA sequence: TGTGCCTGGAGCGGACAGGGTTTAGTAGCTTTCTTT.